The 31 T cell receptor beta chains listed next were all sequenced from one sample in a study of CD8 T cells in ankylosing spondylitis. TCRdb re-derived calls from the 5' RACE reads in MiXCR, one entry per CDR3 protein. The sample includes about 210,000 distinct CDR3 sequences, around 8% of them seen just once. The sequencing sample was made of blood, either unsorted or a sorted T cell fraction (not recorded which). These receptors all stem from a female donor with ankylosing spondylitis or in good health (not recorded which).

This clonotype occurred many times. V usage is TRBV20-1 and J usage is TRBJ2-3; TRBD1 might be the D (5 bases). The V and J ends lost 0 bases and 2 bases respectively, with 9 bases between them. Looked up from germline, CDR1 is DFQATT and CDR2 is SNEGSKA (reference sequence). The length of the CDR3 is 14 residues. In nucleotides, the CDR3 is TGCAGTGCTAGAGATTCAGGGAACACAGATACGCAGTATTTT. As protein: CSARDSGNTDTQYF.

This clonotype was picked up many times. The V gene is TRBV20-1, the J gene TRBJ2-2; D may match TRBD1 or TRBD2 (5 bases each). Germline values: CDR1 DFQATT, CDR2 SNEGSKA (reference sequence). There are 16 residues in the CDR3. V lost 8 bases, J lost 4 bases, and 23 bases lay in between. The CDR3 DNA is TGCAGTATCCTCTTCTTCCCGGGACCGGGCACCGGGGAGCTGTTTTTT. It specifies CSILFFPGPGTGELFF.

This clonotype was found many times. V and J are TRBV12-3 or TRBV12-4 and TRBJ2-7; D unclear. This CDR3 has 11 amino acids. Trimming stripped 6 bases from V and 7 bases from J, with 10 bases between. This chain's CDR3 is CASRSLREQYF. CDR3 DNA sequence: TGTGCCAGCAGATCCCTGAGGGAGCAGTACTTC.

The sample holds one count of this clonotype. One base away lies a much larger clone, so this may be a sequencing read error. This chain connects TRBV10-3 to TRBJ2-1; 8 bases are shared with TRBD2. The CDR3 is 15 residues long. V shed 5 bases and J 6 bases; nucleotides not matched to a gene: 9. Germline values: CDR1 ENHRY, CDR2 SYGVKD. CDR3 region: CAISRGLVGVNEQFF. The CDR3 DNA reads TGTGCCATCAGTAGGGGACTAGTGGGAGTCAATGAGCAGTTCTTC.

This chain joins TRBV5-1 and TRBJ2-2; tentatively, D is TRBD2 (5 bases). Germline CDR1 and CDR2: SGHRS and YFSETQ. CDR3 length equals 14 residues. V shed 6 bases and J shed 5 bases, with 14 bases lying between them. CDR3 residues: CASTLAPGTGELFF. CDR3 DNA: TGCGCCAGCACCCTAGCCCCCGGGACCGGGGAGCTGTTTTTT.

Many counts were recorded for this clonotype. This chain connects TRBV5-1 to TRBJ2-7, with D perhaps matching TRBD1 (6 bases). V was pared by 2 bases and J by 1 base, with 13 bases between. Germline V lookup: CDR1 SGHRS, CDR2 YFSETQ. The CDR3 is 15 amino acids. The CDR3 here is CASSFRQGRSYEQYF. The CDR3 DNA reads as TGCGCCAGCAGCTTCCGGCAGGGGAGATCCTACGAGCAGTACTTC.

This clonotype was observed many times. The chain carries TRBV4-3 and TRBJ1-1; 7 bases map to TRBD1. The CDR3 is 13 amino acids. CDR1 is LGHNA, CDR2 YSLEER, per germline. The V gene end was trimmed by 2 bases and the J gene end by 8 bases; junction bases not matched to a gene: 5. The CDR3 nucleotides read TGCGCCAGCAGCCAAACCGGGACAGAAGAAGCTTTCTTT. The encoded protein is CASSQTGTEEAFF.

This clonotype was detected ten times or more. The J gene is TRBJ1-6, the V gene TRBV6-5; D unresolved. V dropped 6 bases and J dropped 10 bases, with 19 bases sitting between them. The CDR3 loop spans 15 amino acids. The germline V gene encodes CDR1 MNHEY and CDR2 SVGAGI. The CDR3 protein is CASRRETNLGSPLHF. The CDR3 nucleotides read TGTGCCAGCAGGCGTGAAACCAATCTAGGCTCACCCCTCCACTTT.

This clonotype was counted ten times or more. In DNA form, the CDR3 reads TGCGCCAGCAGCTTGGACAGGGGCTTAGGGCAGTTCTTC. Protein: CASSLDRGLGQFF. The chain couples TRBV5-1 to TRBJ2-1, with 7 bases fitting TRBD1. Trimming removed 0 bases from V and 12 bases from J; junction bases left unmatched: 6. Germline assignment: CDR1 SGHRS and CDR2 YFSETQ. The CDR3 extends over 13 amino acids.

There are many counts of this clonotype. The chain is built from TRBV5-5 and TRBJ2-1; D perhaps matches TRBD1 (5 bases). CDR3 size: 14 residues. V was trimmed by 1 base and J by 8 bases, leaving 13 bases between them. Germline V CDR1 and CDR2: SGHKS, YYEKEE (reference sequence). The CDR3 DNA reads TGTGCCAGCAGCTTGAAGGGGTTTTTGGATGAGCAGTTCTTC. This sequence encodes CASSLKGFLDEQFF.

This clonotype was detected ten times or more. The rearrangement links TRBV5-6 to TRBJ2-2; D unresolved. V shed 2 bases and J shed 4 bases, with 15 bases lying between them. Germline CDR1 is SGHDT and CDR2 is YYEEEE. CDR3 length: 16 amino acids. CDR3 residues: CASSFHFGTGTGELFF. In DNA, the CDR3 is TGTGCCAGCAGCTTTCATTTCGGCACGGGCACCGGGGAGCTGTTTTTT. Variable domain in full (rest from reference TRBV5-6 and TRBJ2-2): DAGVTQSPTHLIKTRGQQVTLRCSPKSGHDTVSWYQQALGQGPQFIFQYYEEEERQRGNFPDRFSGHQFPNYSSELNVNALLLGDSALYLCASSFHFGTGTGELFFGEGSRLTVL.

The rearrangement joins TRBV5-1 to TRBJ2-3; 9 bases fit TRBD1. There are 15 residues in the CDR3. Germline assignment: CDR1 SGHRS and CDR2 YFSETQ. The V gene end was trimmed by 3 bases and the J gene end by 3 bases; junction bases not matched to a gene: 5. The CDR3 DNA is TGCGCCAGCAGCTGGGGGACAGGGAGGACAGATACGCAGTATTTT. Translating gives CASSWGTGRTDTQYF.

This clonotype was detected many times. V and J are TRBV4-2 and TRBJ2-1; 8 positions match TRBD2. The CDR3 runs to 21 residues. CDR1 and CDR2 (germline): LGHNA, YNFKEQ. V shed 0 bases, J shed 0 bases, and the junction held 16 bases outside the gene matches. CDR3 DNA: TGTGCCAGCAGCCAAGATCTTCGCAGAACTAGCGGCCGGAGCTCCTACAATGAGCAGTTCTTC. Amino acid sequence: CASSQDLRRTSGRSSYNEQFF.

This clonotype was picked up many times. The chain recombines TRBV27 with TRBJ1-1, with D perhaps TRBD1 (6 bases). Between the trimmed V and J ends, which lost 5 bases and 11 bases, there was a span of 18 bases. The CDR3 is made up of 13 amino acids. Germline loops: CDR1 MNHEY, CDR2 SMNVEV (reference sequence). The CDR3 reads CASSPYRVGDAFF. The CDR3 bases are TGTGCCAGCAGTCCTTACAGGGTAGGAGACGCTTTCTTT.

On this clonotype: This clone may be a read error of a much larger clone one base away. This rearrangement joins TRBV7-2 to TRBJ2-5; D is possibly TRBD2 (5 bases). The CDR3 has 14 residues. Germline CDR1 reads SGHTA; CDR2 reads FQGNSA. The CDR3 here is CASSLYEGEEAQYF. CDR3 coding DNA: TGTGCCAGCAGCTTATACGAGGGAGAAGAGGCCCAGTACTTC.

This clonotype was seen ten or more times. The chain is built from TRBV5-1 and TRBJ2-1; D gene uncertain. Trimming left V 0 bases short and J 4 bases short, with 11 bases between. The CDR3 is made up of 15 amino acids. In germline, CDR1 is SGHRS, CDR2 YFSETQ. The CDR3: CASSLGGANYNEQFF. DNA for the CDR3: TGCGCCAGCAGCTTGGGCGGAGCGAATTACAATGAGCAGTTCTTC. The full variable domain, completed using reference TRBV5-1 and TRBJ2-1, is KAGVTQTPRYLIKTRGQQVTLSCSPISGHRSVSWYQQTPGQGLQFLFEYFSETQRNKGNFPGRFSGRQFSNSRSEMNVSTLELGDSALYLCASSLGGANYNEQFFGPGTRLTVL.

In this sample, this clonotype turned up many times. This chain joins TRBV5-1 and TRBJ2-3; no clear D. CDR3 size: 14 residues. V lost 3 bases to trimming and J lost 2 bases, with 10 bases between them. Germline V gene sequence: CDR1 SGHRS, CDR2 YFSETQ. CDR3 nucleotides: TGCGCCAGCAGCTCCGACTTAGCCACAGATACGCAGTATTTT. This codes for CASSSDLATDTQYF.

The chain recombines TRBV5-1 with TRBJ1-1, with TRBD1 matching over 7 bases. The CDR3 is made up of 14 amino acids. Per germline, CDR1 SGHRS and CDR2 YFSETQ. V shed 8 bases and J 4 bases; nucleotides not matched to a gene: 11. The CDR3 here is CASGGGRGGTEAFF. Here the CDR3 DNA reads TGCGCCAGTGGAGGGGGCAGGGGCGGCACTGAAGCTTTCTTT. Supplemented by reference TRBV5-1 and TRBJ1-1, the full variable domain reads KAGVTQTPRYLIKTRGQQVTLSCSPISGHRSVSWYQQTPGQGLQFLFEYFSETQRNKGNFPGRFSGRQFSNSRSEMNVSTLELGDSALYLCASGGGRGGTEAFFGQGTRLTVV.

The rearrangement joins TRBV5-6 to TRBJ2-4; D might be TRBD2 (6 bases). V lost 0 bases and J 6 bases, leaving 19 bases between the germline ends. Germline V lookup: CDR1 SGHDT, CDR2 YYEEEE. The CDR3 loop spans 17 amino acids. The CDR3 DNA reads as TGTGCCAGCAGCTTGGTTGCGGGGCCTACCTCCATAAACATTCAGTACTTC. Translating gives CASSLVAGPTSINIQYF.

This clonotype was seen repeatedly, ten times or more. This sequence joins TRBV5-1 and TRBJ2-7; no firm D call. Germline V gene lookup returns CDR1 SGHRS and CDR2 YFSETQ. This CDR3 region has 13 residues. Trimming left V 0 bases short and J 4 bases short, with 8 bases between. For the CDR3, the DNA is TGCGCCAGCAGCTTGGCACCGGAGTACGAGCAGTACTTC. As protein: CASSLAPEYEQYF.

The chain employs TRBV4-2 and TRBJ2-7, with D perhaps TRBD2 (5 bases). The CDR3 is 14 residues long. Germline V gives CDR1 LGHNA, CDR2 YNFKEQ. V was clipped by 4 bases and J by 0 bases, with 10 bases between them. This chain's CDR3 is CASSRELSSYEQYF. The CDR3 nucleotides read TGTGCCAGCAGCCGGGAGTTAAGCTCCTACGAGCAGTACTTC.

This clonotype appeared many times. V gene TRBV12-3 or TRBV12-4 combines with J gene TRBJ2-7; a weak D match, TRBD1 (6 bases). The ends were cut back, 5 bases at V and 7 bases at J, with 12 bases in the middle. The CDR3 contains 12 residues. The CDR3 nucleotides are TGTGCCAGCAGTCCAGGGGTGGGTGAGCAGTACTTC. It is translated as CASSPGVGEQYF.

In regard to this clonotype: Just one base apart from a much larger clone, this may be a read error. The DNA of the CDR3 is TGTGCCAGCAGCTTAGTCAGCGGGGGCCCTTACGAGCAGTACTTC. Encoded protein: CASSLVSGGPYEQYF. The chain combines TRBV11-1 with TRBJ2-7; 8 positions match TRBD2. CDR1 is SGHAT and CDR2 is FQDESV in the germline V gene (reference sequence). This CDR3 region has 15 residues. J was trimmed by 4 bases and V by 1 base; bases with no gene match: 6.

This clonotype came up many times. This chain connects TRBV15 to TRBJ2-7; tentative D call: TRBD2 (5 bases). There are 15 residues in the CDR3. Per germline, CDR1 LNHNV and CDR2 YYDKDF (reference sequence). Trimming took 5 bases from V and 4 from J, leaving 18 bases between them. As DNA, the CDR3 is TGTGCCACCAGCCCGTATCGGGGAGAAGGGTACGAGCAGTACTTC. This translates into CATSPYRGEGYEQYF.

In its sample, this clonotype was seen many times. The chain uses TRBV6-2 or TRBV6-3 and TRBJ2-7; D unresolved. The ends were cut back, 5 bases at V and 0 bases at J, with 11 bases in the middle. Germline loops: CDR1 MNHEY, CDR2 SVGEGT. The CDR3 spans 14 residues. CDR3 in amino acids: CASSPITPSYEQYF. The CDR3 DNA sequence: TGTGCCAGCAGTCCTATTACACCCTCCTACGAGCAGTACTTC.

At least ten counts were recorded for this clonotype. CDR3 protein: CASSLDTHNEQFF. The DNA for the CDR3 is TGTGCCAGCAGTTTAGACACCCACAATGAGCAGTTCTTC. The chain combines TRBV28 with TRBJ2-1; D remains ambiguous. Germline loops: CDR1 MDHEN, CDR2 SYDVKM. This CDR3 is 13 amino acids long. V lost 2 bases, J lost 5 bases, and 7 bases lay in between.

Many counts were recorded for this clonotype. The chain joins TRBV5-1 to TRBJ2-1; 7 bases are a match to TRBD1. The CDR3 is 14 residues long. J was trimmed by 7 bases and V by 0 bases; bases with no gene match: 4. Germline V gene sequence: CDR1 SGHRS, CDR2 YFSETQ. CDR3 protein: CASSLGTGANEQFF. Written as DNA, the CDR3 is TGCGCCAGCAGCTTGGGAACAGGGGCTAATGAGCAGTTCTTC.

This clonotype was seen ten or more times. This chain uses TRBV12-3 or TRBV12-4 with TRBJ2-3, with 7 positions matching TRBD2. With V trimmed by 5 bases and J by 0 bases, 11 bases remained unmatched. CDR3 size: 17 residues. The chain's CDR3 is CASSTKRDSTSTDTQYF. The CDR3 DNA sequence: TGTGCCAGCAGTACCAAGCGGGACTCGACTAGCACAGATACGCAGTATTTT.

The chain has TRBV11-2 and TRBJ2-3; D not resolved. With 5 bases removed from V and 6 bases from J, the gap between germline ends came to 12 bases. Germline lookup yields CDR1 SGHAT and CDR2 FQNNGV. CDR3 length: 13 amino acids. This chain's CDR3 is CASSTRHRDTQYF. The CDR3 DNA follows: TGTGCCAGCAGCACAAGACACCGGGATACGCAGTATTTT.

This clonotype has more than one count but fewer than ten. The V gene is TRBV29-1, the J gene TRBJ2-7, with D possibly TRBD2 on 6 matching bases. Trimming removed 6 bases at V and 6 bases at J, with 18 bases between. This CDR3 region has 13 residues. CDR1 and CDR2 from the germline V gene are SQVTM and ANQGSEA. DNA for the CDR3: TGCAGCGTCCGAGGGCAACCGGAGGGCGAGCAGTACTTC. Protein sequence: CSVRGQPEGEQYF.

As for this clonotype: Since a much larger clone is just one base distant, this may be a read error. The chain uses TRBV12-3 or TRBV12-4 and TRBJ2-1; TRBD1 matches at 7 bases. The CDR3 spans 14 residues. With V trimmed by 6 bases and J by 8 bases, 10 bases remained unmatched. The CDR3 reads CASRGTDCYHEQFF. CDR3 in DNA: TGTGCCAGCAGGGGGACAGACTGCTATCATGAGCAGTTCTTC.